Following are 30 T cell receptor beta chains from one sample sequenced in a study of cytomegalovirus exposure and HLA in healthy donors. Sequencing was performed with immunoSEQ multiplex PCR; in TCRdb, only in-frame clones are kept and a portion is missing. The table has some 170,000 clones, 70% to 90% seen once. The source material was PBMCs. The receptors were gathered from a woman aged 18-29 years in good health and CMV-seronegative.

The genes are TRBV6-4 and TRBJ1-4; 11 nucleotides agree with TRBD1. The V gene's germline CDR1 is MRHNA and CDR2 SNTAGT. There are 17 residues in the CDR3. J lost 4 bases, V lost 0 bases, and 4 bases had no gene match. The CDR3 loop is CASSDSGQGGYNEKLFF. The CDR3 region has the DNA TGTGCCAGCAGTGACTCGGGACAGGGGGGTTATAATGAAAAACTGTTTTTT.

This rearrangement joins TRBV27 to TRBJ2-7; TRBD1 aligns across 7 bases. The CDR3 contains 16 residues. With V trimmed by 0 bases and J by 0 bases, 5 bases remained unmatched. Germline V gives CDR1 MNHEY, CDR2 SMNVEV (reference sequence). The CDR3 region is CASSLSPTGSSYEQYF. The CDR3 nucleotides read TGTGCCAGCAGTTTATCGCCGACAGGGAGCTCCTACGAGCAGTACTTC.

The chain joins TRBV15 to TRBJ2-7, with D tentatively TRBD2 (6 bases). Trimming removed 1 base at V and 3 bases at J, with 16 bases between. The V gene's germline CDR1 is LNHNV and CDR2 YYDKDF (reference sequence). CDR3 size: 16 residues. The CDR3 reads CATSRGYQGGIYEQYF. CDR3 nucleotide sequence: TGTGCCACCAGCAGAGGGTATCAGGGAGGCATCTACGAGCAGTACTTC.

V gene TRBV9 combines with J gene TRBJ2-3; D not certain. Germline assignment: CDR1 SGDLS and CDR2 YYNGEE. This CDR3 spans 13 amino acids. V was pared by 6 bases and J by 2 bases, with 10 bases between. The CDR3 sequence is CASTRSPTDTQYF. The CDR3 nucleotides are TGTGCCAGCACCAGAAGTCCCACAGATACGCAGTATTTT.

The chain carries TRBV5-1 and TRBJ1-2; D might be TRBD1 (6 bases). The CDR3 has 14 residues. Per the germline V gene, CDR1 is SGHRS and CDR2 is YFSETQ. V dropped 4 bases and J dropped 5 bases, with 15 bases sitting between them. The CDR3 loop is CASSPDGQPYGYTF. The CDR3 DNA reads TGCGCCAGCAGCCCGGACGGACAGCCGTATGGCTACACCTTC.

The rearrangement joins TRBV5-6 to TRBJ1-2; D not certain. This CDR3 has 13 residues. The germline gives CDR1 SGHDT, CDR2 YYEEEE. V lost 2 bases, J lost 6 bases, and 11 bases lay in between. The CDR3, as DNA: TGTGCCAGCAGCTTAGATTCTCAGGATGGCTACACCTTC. It yields the protein CASSLDSQDGYTF.

This chain connects TRBV5-1 to TRBJ2-1, with 8 bases matching TRBD2. The V gene's germline CDR1 is SGHRS and CDR2 YFSETQ. V lost 2 bases to trimming and J lost 8 bases; unmatched junction nucleotides: 9. The CDR3 extends over 15 amino acids. DNA for the CDR3: TGCGCCAGCAGCTTCGTGAGCGGGGGAGGCGATGAGCAGTTCTTC. Its protein is CASSFVSGGGDEQFF.

The chain carries TRBV7-3 and TRBJ1-1; the D gene is possibly TRBD1 (5 bases). The germline gives CDR1 SGHTA, CDR2 FQGTGA. Between the trimmed V and J ends, which lost 7 bases and 1 base, there was a span of 10 bases. The CDR3 is 13 amino acids. The DNA of the CDR3 is TGTGCCAGCAAGAGACAGCGGAACACTGAAGCTTTCTTT. This translates into CASKRQRNTEAFF.

As regards this clone: In the same sample, other DNA sequences code for this CDR3. The chain links TRBV4-1 to TRBJ2-1; D is ambiguous. This CDR3 is 11 amino acids long. V lost 3 bases and J 7 bases, leaving 4 bases between the germline ends. Germline lookup yields CDR1 MGHRA and CDR2 YSYEKL. The CDR3 sequence: CASSQSNEQFF. In nucleotides, the CDR3 is TGCGCCAGCAGCCAGAGTAATGAGCAGTTCTTC.

The V and J genes are TRBV4-2 and TRBJ2-1; D not resolved. The germline V gene has CDR1 LGHNA and CDR2 YNFKEQ. There are 16 residues in the CDR3. V was clipped by 3 bases and J by 2 bases, with 14 bases between them. In nucleotides, the CDR3 is TGTGCCAGCAGCCAGCGGCACGGCCAAACCTACAATGAGCAGTTCTTC. Its protein product is CASSQRHGQTYNEQFF.

This chain joins TRBV7-2 and TRBJ2-5; a possible D gene is TRBD2 (6 bases). This CDR3 spans 15 amino acids. The V end lost 1 base, the J end lost 6 bases, and 15 bases lay between the germline ends. Germline V CDR1 and CDR2: SGHTA, FQGNSA. CDR3 protein: CASSLGVGGGKTQYF. The CDR3 region has the DNA TGTGCCAGCAGCTTAGGTGTCGGGGGAGGAAAGACCCAGTACTTC.

V is TRBV7-9 and J is TRBJ2-7; 8 nucleotides line up with TRBD1. The CDR3 totals 14 residues. The V gene end was trimmed by 5 bases and the J gene end by 4 bases; junction bases not matched to a gene: 7. Germline V lookup: CDR1 SEHNR, CDR2 FQNEAQ (reference sequence). The CDR3, as DNA: TGTGCCAGCAGCCCTCGGGACAGGACGTACGAGCAGTACTTC. It specifies CASSPRDRTYEQYF.

The table lists this clone with a count of one. The V and J genes are TRBV7-2 and TRBJ1-3; D is possibly TRBD1 (6 bases). The germline V gene encodes CDR1 SGHTA and CDR2 FQGNSA. CDR3 size: 15 residues. The germline V and J ends were trimmed by 5 bases and 0 bases, with 11 bases remaining between them. The CDR3 reads CASSLQGPSGNTIYF. For the CDR3, the DNA is TGTGCCAGCAGCCTACAGGGCCCCTCTGGAAACACCATATATTTT.

The V call is TRBV6-1, the J call TRBJ1-5, with D perhaps TRBD1 (6 bases). Germline V gives CDR1 MNHNS, CDR2 SASEGT. Trimming removed 10 bases from V and 3 bases from J, with 19 bases in between. CDR3 size: 15 residues. CDR3 loop: CATRNGDRTNQPQHF. CDR3 DNA: TGTGCCACCCGTAACGGCGACAGGACCAATCAGCCCCAGCATTTT.

This chain joins TRBV15 and TRBJ2-3; no reliable D call. Between the trimmed V and J ends, which lost 0 bases and 3 bases, there was a span of 10 bases. Germline-derived CDR1 and CDR2 are LNHNV and YYDKDF (reference sequence). The CDR3 runs to 15 residues. The CDR3 spells CATSRDSARTDTQYF. The CDR3 region has the DNA TGTGCCACCAGCAGAGATTCAGCGAGGACAGATACGCAGTATTTT.

This clone has only one observation. The V gene is TRBV29-1, the J gene TRBJ2-7; perhaps TRBD1 as D (5 bases). The CDR3 covers 13 residues. Germline loops: CDR1 SQVTM, CDR2 ANQGSEA. V lost 2 bases and J 4 bases, leaving 12 bases between the germline ends. The CDR3 sequence: CSVELHDRYEQYF. In nucleotides, the CDR3 is TGCAGCGTTGAACTACATGACAGATACGAGCAGTACTTC.

The chain links TRBV29-1 to TRBJ2-7; a weak D match, TRBD1 (6 bases). The CDR3 has 16 amino acids. CDR1 is SQVTM, CDR2 ANQGSEA, per germline. V was trimmed by 7 bases and J by 7 bases, leaving 29 bases between them. For the CDR3, the DNA is TGCAGCGCCATACAGGGAGCGGACGAGCGGCTCAGGGAGCAGTACTTC. Translation: CSAIQGADERLREQYF.

The gene calls are TRBV27 and TRBJ2-7, with TRBD2 identical over 8 bases. Germline CDR1 and CDR2: MNHEY and SMNVEV (reference sequence). The CDR3 runs to 14 residues. V dropped 6 bases and J dropped 4; count of bases not matched to a gene: 8. CDR3 region: CASRGLAGFYEQYF. In DNA, the CDR3 is TGTGCCAGCAGAGGGTTAGCGGGATTTTACGAGCAGTACTTC.

This chain uses TRBV18 with TRBJ1-1, with a tentative D call TRBD1 (5 bases). Per the germline V gene, CDR1 is KGHSH and CDR2 is LQKENI. Trimming stripped 1 base from V and 4 bases from J, with 13 bases between. This CDR3 comprises 15 residues. This CDR3 reads CASSPREGEGTEAFF. CDR3 nucleotide sequence: TGTGCCAGCTCACCACGTGAAGGGGAGGGCACTGAAGCTTTCTTT.

This chain uses TRBV19 with TRBJ2-5, with TRBD1 as a possible D gene (6 bases). The CDR3 has 13 amino acids. V lost 6 bases to trimming and J lost 2 bases, with 10 bases between them. Per germline, CDR1 LNHDA and CDR2 SQIVND (reference sequence). This CDR3 is CASRTTGQETQYF. CDR3 nucleotide sequence: TGTGCCAGTAGAACGACAGGTCAAGAGACCCAGTACTTC. The whole variable domain, filled in from reference TRBV19 and TRBJ2-5, reads DGGITQSPKYLFRKEGQNVTLSCEQNLNHDAMYWYRQDPGQGLRLIYYSQIVNDFQKGDIAEGYSVSREKKESFPLTVTSAQKNPTAFYLCASRTTGQETQYFGPGTRLLVL.

The rearrangement joins TRBV7-2 to TRBJ1-1, with unresolved D. V gave up 1 base and J gave up 4 bases, with 4 bases separating them. The CDR3 contains 12 residues. Per germline, CDR1 SGHTA and CDR2 FQGNSA. CDR3 sequence reads: CASSLVSTEAFF. The CDR3 DNA is TGTGCCAGCAGCTTAGTGAGCACTGAAGCTTTCTTT. Supplemented by reference TRBV7-2 and TRBJ1-1, the full variable domain reads GAGVSQSPSNKVTEKGKDVELRCDPISGHTALYWYRQSLGQGLEFLIYFQGNSAPDKSGLPSDRFSAERTGGSVSTLTIQRTQQEDSAVYLCASSLVSTEAFFGQGTRLTVV.

The chain combines TRBV30 with TRBJ1-1; 8 bases match TRBD1. J gave up 11 bases and V 8 bases, and 13 bases lay outside the gene matches. This CDR3 contains 12 residues. Germline V gene sequence: CDR1 GTSNPN, CDR2 SVGIG (reference sequence). The CDR3 sequence is CAASGTGEKAFF. In DNA, the CDR3 is TGTGCCGCTTCCGGGACAGGCGAGAAGGCTTTCTTT.

J is TRBJ2-2 and V is TRBV2, with D maybe TRBD1 (5 bases). Germline lookup yields CDR1 SNHLY and CDR2 FYNNEI. This CDR3 is 14 amino acids long. Trimming shortened V by 3 bases and J by 5 bases, and 10 bases separated the two germline ends. This CDR3 is CASSDFSGTGELFF. In nucleotides, the CDR3 is TGTGCCAGCAGTGATTTTTCAGGGACCGGGGAGCTGTTTTTT.

The V gene is TRBV12-5, the J gene TRBJ2-5; the match to TRBD2 covers 7 bases. Germline V gene data show CDR1 as LGHNT and CDR2 as FRNRAP. V lost 3 bases to trimming and J lost 1 base; unmatched junction nucleotides: 5. The CDR3 runs to 15 residues. The CDR3 loop is CASGFSGGLQETQYF. The CDR3 bases are TGTGCTAGTGGTTTCTCGGGGGGACTCCAAGAGACCCAGTACTTC.

The chain carries TRBV28 and TRBJ2-1; no clear D gene. CDR1 and CDR2 (germline): MDHEN, SYDVKM. The length of the CDR3 is 13 residues. With 9 bases removed from V and 0 bases from J, the gap between germline ends came to 9 bases. CDR3 in DNA: TGTGCCAGTGACCCTAGCTCCTACAATGAGCAGTTCTTC. Translation: CASDPSSYNEQFF.

J is TRBJ2-7 and V is TRBV15; 7 nucleotides agree with TRBD1. The V segment lost 4 bases and the J segment 0 bases; nucleotides outside the gene matches: 3. This CDR3 is built from 14 residues. Per the germline V gene, CDR1 is LNHNV and CDR2 is YYDKDF (reference sequence). This CDR3 is CATSTDRSSYEQYF. CDR3 sequence (DNA): TGTGCCACCAGCACGGACAGGAGCTCCTACGAGCAGTACTTC.

The chain has TRBV10-3 and TRBJ1-1, with D hard to call. Germline CDR1 ENHRY, CDR2 SYGVKD. V was shortened by 11 bases and J by 1 base, with 14 bases between the two germline ends. This CDR3 comprises 13 residues. DNA of the CDR3: TGTGCCGCCAAGGGAGTTGGGAACACTGAAGCTTTCTTT. Translating it yields CAAKGVGNTEAFF.

CDR3 loop: CASSEKFSSNQPQHF. DNA of the CDR3: TGCGCCAGCAGTGAGAAATTCAGTAGCAATCAGCCCCAGCATTTT. The J gene is TRBJ1-5, the V gene TRBV10-2; no reliable D call. Germline values: CDR1 WSHSY, CDR2 SAAADI. The CDR3 runs to 15 residues. V was shortened by 2 bases and J by 0 bases, with 8 bases between the two germline ends.

This chain connects TRBV6-1 to TRBJ2-7, with TRBD1 matching 9 bases. V shed 5 bases and J 0 bases; nucleotides not matched to a gene: 5. The germline CDR1 and CDR2 sequences are MNHNS and SASEGT. CDR3 size: 15 residues. The CDR3 sequence: CASSTDRGSSYEQYF. CDR3 coding DNA: TGTGCCAGCAGTACTGACAGGGGGAGCTCCTACGAGCAGTACTTC.

V and J are TRBV6-1 and TRBJ2-5; TRBD2 matches 13 bases. Germline CDR1 reads MNHNS; CDR2 reads SASEGT. V lost 8 bases and J lost 4; bases outside the gene matches: 1. The CDR3 consists of 13 residues. The CDR3 coding sequence is TGTGCCAGCCGACTAGCGGGGGGAGAGACCCAGTACTTC. As protein: CASRLAGGETQYF.